This T cell receptor (beta chain) was sequenced for a study of blood T cells in healthy people across ages. Study findings and constraints: TCR beta diversity, measured per million T cells, fell in a roughly linear way with age. Unknown CMV status may confound age-related changes in expanded clones. When one million T cells were used, diversity estimates were thought to be underestimates.

Whenever a sample was processed, at least 7 million PBMCs were isolated. In its sample, this clonotype was seen many times. Its antigen is not identified. The germline V and J ends were trimmed by 8 bases and 0 bases, with 15 bases remaining between them. The CDR3 totals 14 residues. Germline CDR1 is SQVTM and CDR2 is ANQGSEA. Together with a sample-barcoded 5' primer, a J-beta primer mix was included in a second PCR lasting about 7 to 11 cycles. Each CDR3 protein gets one entry after TCRdb re-called the 5' RACE reads with MiXCR. The sample shows some 700,000 distinct CDR3 sequences, about 20% of them seen only once.

The receptor's source is a man aged 65 to 79 in good health. Sequencing input: blood. The chain joins TRBV29-1 to TRBJ2-3; D gene unclear. The DNA for the CDR3 is TGCAGCTCGCGACCTGGGTCTAGCACAGATACGCAGTATTTT. Protein: CSSRPGSSTDTQYF.